This passage covers 8 T cell receptor beta chains from one sample sequenced in a study of blood T cell repertoires in COVID-19. Repertoires were generated with immunoSEQ multiplex PCR, while TCRdb's copy carries only in-frame clones and drops some. The table includes under 200,000 clones, roughly 80% detected once. Sequenced: PBMCs or T cells enriched from blood (not recorded which). The receptors originated from a woman aged 60-75 years with acute COVID-19.

This clone was seen a handful of times. In nucleotides, the CDR3 is TGTGCCAGCAGGGGAGGGGCCTATGGCTACACCTTC. Translating gives CASRGGAYGYTF. The chain carries TRBV28 and TRBJ1-2; possibly TRBD1 for D (5 bases). With 6 bases removed from V and 4 bases from J, the gap between germline ends came to 9 bases. Germline loops: CDR1 MDHEN, CDR2 SYDVKM. The CDR3 covers 12 residues.

The V and J genes are TRBV19 and TRBJ2-1, with 8 bases matching TRBD1. V lost 3 bases and J lost 7; bases outside the gene matches: 17. The CDR3 loop spans 18 amino acids. The germline CDR1 and CDR2 sequences are LNHDA and SQIVND (reference sequence). CDR3 protein: CASSISGTGQGGENEQFF. The CDR3 bases are TGTGCCAGTAGTATCTCCGGGACAGGACAGGGCGGGGAAAATGAGCAGTTCTTC.

The chain employs TRBV6-4 and TRBJ1-1, with TRBD1 matching 9 bases. Germline CDR1 MRHNA, CDR2 SNTAGT. With 2 bases clipped from V and 3 bases from J, the junction kept 28 bases outside the gene matches. There are 23 residues in the CDR3. In DNA, the CDR3 is TGTGCCAGCAGTGACCCGATTCTACAGGGGGCAAGAGCCTTACCGCCCTTAGACACTGAAGCTTTCTTT. Protein sequence: CASSDPILQGARALPPLDTEAFF.

CDR3 region: CASRSAGTTYPDTQYF. The CDR3 DNA reads as TGTGCCAGCCGGTCGGCCGGGACTACCTATCCAGATACGCAGTATTTT. The chain links TRBV28 to TRBJ2-3, with TRBD2 matching over 7 bases. This CDR3 comprises 16 residues. The trim removed 8 bases at V and 4 bases at J, leaving 15 bases unmatched. Germline V gene data show CDR1 as MDHEN and CDR2 as SYDVKM.

This chain joins TRBV29-1 and TRBJ1-4; a weak D match, TRBD1 (5 bases). The CDR3 contains 13 residues. Trimming shortened V by 5 bases and J by 8 bases, and 15 bases separated the two germline ends. Germline V gene lookup returns CDR1 SQVTM and CDR2 ANQGSEA. CDR3 nucleotide sequence: TGCAGCGTTTACGACAGAAGTGAGGAAAAACTGTTTTTT. Encoded protein: CSVYDRSEEKLFF.

The V call is TRBV19, the J call TRBJ2-2; 8 bases match TRBD1. V was pared by 3 bases and J by 4 bases, with 7 bases of the junction left unmatched. From germline, CDR1 is LNHDA and CDR2 SQIVND (reference sequence). CDR3 length equals 16 residues. The CDR3 spells CASSMFGTGSTGELFF. CDR3 coding DNA: TGTGCCAGTAGTATGTTTGGGACAGGTAGCACCGGGGAGCTGTTTTTT. The complete variable domain, with remaining parts taken from reference TRBV19 and TRBJ2-2, reads DGGITQSPKYLFRKEGQNVTLSCEQNLNHDAMYWYRQDPGQGLRLIYYSQIVNDFQKGDIAEGYSVSREKKESFPLTVTSAQKNPTAFYLCASSMFGTGSTGELFFGEGSRLTVL.

The J gene is TRBJ1-2, the V gene TRBV9; 7 nucleotides match TRBD1. The CDR3 totals 15 residues. V trimming: 3 bases; J trimming: 0 bases; junction bases outside the gene matches: 5. The germline V gene encodes CDR1 SGDLS and CDR2 YYNGEE. The CDR3 DNA is TGTGCCAGCAGCGGAGGGACAGCCACTAACTATGGCTACACCTTC. It codes for CASSGGTATNYGYTF.

V usage is TRBV12-3 or TRBV12-4 and J usage is TRBJ1-2; TRBD1 might be the D (5 bases). V was pared by 7 bases and J by 8 bases, with 14 bases between. CDR3 length: 12 residues. CDR3 in amino acids: CASTSGGRGYTF. Written as DNA, the CDR3 is TGTGCCAGCACCTCGGGGGGGAGAGGCTACACCTTC.